These 29 T cell receptor beta chains were sequenced from one sample in a study of T cell clones after liver transplantation. Some clones are missing from TCRdb's copy, which holds only in-frame ones; the method was immunoSEQ multiplex PCR. The sample has tens of thousands of clones; around 84% are singletons. The sequencing here drew on CD4+ T cells from blood, taken less than 50 months after liver transplant. The receptors stem from a human patient who received a liver transplant. Some T cells may have originated in the graft donor.

The V gene is TRBV29-1, the J gene TRBJ2-1; perhaps TRBD2 as D (7 bases). Trimming left V 3 bases short and J 12 bases short, with 15 bases between. Germline V lookup: CDR1 SQVTM, CDR2 ANQGSEA. CDR3 length: 12 amino acids. DNA for the CDR3: TGCAGCGTTGAGGTTAGGGAGGGGGTGCAGTTCTTC. Its translation is CSVEVREGVQFF.

The chain couples TRBV5-1 to TRBJ1-5; 7 bases fit TRBD1. Germline V gives CDR1 SGHRS, CDR2 YFSETQ. Trimming removed 0 bases from V and 3 bases from J; junction bases left unmatched: 3. This CDR3 is built from 15 residues. CDR3 loop: CASSLAGQINQPQHF. The CDR3, as DNA: TGCGCCAGCAGCTTGGCGGGACAGATCAATCAGCCCCAGCATTTT.

To note about this clone: One end of the junction varies from germline; a read error may be responsible. This chain uses TRBV29-1 with TRBJ2-7; 9 bases fit TRBD1. Germline V gene sequence: CDR1 SQVTM, CDR2 ANQGSEA. The length of the CDR3 is 14 residues. The CDR3 here is CSAEIPGQGNEQYF. The CDR3 DNA sequence: TGCAGCGCTGAAATTCCGGGACAGGGAAACGAGCAGTACTTC.

V and J are TRBV7-8 and TRBJ2-2; 9 positions agree with TRBD1. Unmatched junction bases numbered 17, after V lost 2 bases and J lost 1 base. In germline, CDR1 is SGHVS, CDR2 FQNEAQ. The CDR3 length is 21 residues. The CDR3 spells CASSLKYAQGARRGNTGELFF. The CDR3 bases are TGTGCCAGCAGCTTAAAGTATGCACAGGGGGCGCGGCGGGGGAACACCGGGGAGCTGTTTTTT.

Concerning this clone itself: This likely traces to a read error, being one base from a far larger clone. This chain connects TRBV5-7 to TRBJ2-7, with D unresolved. TRBV5-7 belongs to the ORF category, with a function that is uncertain. CDR3 size: 13 residues. The germline V and J ends were trimmed by 7 bases and 6 bases, with 17 bases remaining between them. The CDR3 nucleotides read TGTGCCAGCGGCGCTAGATGGGTAAGCGAGCAGTACTTC. It codes for CASGARWVSEQYF.

The chain carries TRBV10-2 and TRBJ1-1; D is ambiguous. The CDR3 runs to 14 residues. Per the germline V gene, CDR1 is WSHSY and CDR2 is SAAADI. V lost 4 bases and J lost 4, with 13 bases in between. The CDR3 DNA is TGCGCCAGCAGTGCCGGAGTCTGGGGCACTGAAGCTTTCTTT. Protein sequence: CASSAGVWGTEAFF.

On this clone itself: At one end, the junction sequence differs from germline, possibly due to a read error. This chain uses TRBV5-4 with TRBJ2-3, with TRBD2 matching over 11 bases. The CDR3 runs to 14 residues. Germline V gene sequence: CDR1 SGHNT, CDR2 YYREEE (reference sequence). The CDR3 DNA is TGTGCCAGCAGTTCCCGTATTAGCGGGAGGGCCCCCGATTTT. Translated: CASSSRISGRAPDF.

This chain connects TRBV6-6 to TRBJ1-3; D unclear. This CDR3 has 12 residues. V gave up 8 bases and J gave up 4 bases, with 9 bases separating them. CDR1 and CDR2 from the germline V gene are MNHNY and SVGAGI (reference sequence). CDR3 protein: CASSQVGNTIYF. DNA for the CDR3: TGTGCCAGCTCCCAAGTCGGAAACACCATATATTTT.

The sample holds one count of this clone. The V gene is TRBV6-6, the J gene TRBJ1-2, with TRBD1 identical over 7 bases. V lost 2 bases to trimming and J lost 2 bases; unmatched junction nucleotides: 2. This CDR3 region has 14 residues. CDR1 MNHNY and CDR2 SVGAGI come from the germline V gene (reference sequence). The CDR3 coding sequence is TGTGCCAGCAGTTACGCAGGGGGAAACTATGGCTACACCTTC. It translates to CASSYAGGNYGYTF.

This rearrangement joins TRBV7-2 to TRBJ1-1, with unresolved D. V gave up 1 base and J gave up 8 bases, with 11 bases separating them. CDR1 is SGHTA and CDR2 is FQGNSA in the germline V gene. The CDR3 length is 13 residues. Here the CDR3 reads CASSLVHGSEAFF. CDR3 nucleotide sequence: TGTGCCAGCAGCTTAGTCCACGGGTCGGAAGCTTTCTTT.

The gene calls are TRBV28 and TRBJ1-2; 9 bases match TRBD1. There are 13 residues in the CDR3. Unmatched junction bases numbered 0, after V lost 3 bases and J lost 4 bases. Per the germline V gene, CDR1 is MDHEN and CDR2 is SYDVKM. The CDR3 loop reads CASSLGQGYGYTF. The CDR3 DNA reads as TGTGCCAGCAGTTTGGGACAGGGCTATGGCTACACCTTC.

The V gene is TRBV7-2, the J gene TRBJ2-3, with 7 positions matching TRBD2. The germline V gene encodes CDR1 SGHTA and CDR2 FQGNSA. CDR3 size: 18 residues. Trimming at V came to 2 bases and at J to 2 bases, leaving 13 bases not matched to a gene. The CDR3 DNA reads TGTGCCAGCAGCTTAACCCCGGGGCGGGGGTCCTCCACAGATACGCAGTATTTT. Its translation: CASSLTPGRGSSTDTQYF.

The V gene is TRBV19, the J gene TRBJ1-5; TRBD1 agrees at 10 bases. The trim removed 3 bases at V and 11 bases at J, leaving 13 bases unmatched. Germline V gene sequence: CDR1 LNHDA, CDR2 SQIVND (reference sequence). The CDR3 is 16 amino acids. Here the CDR3 DNA reads TGTGCCAGTAGTATCCTCTCGGGGACAGGGGCTGAAGCCCAGCATTTT. This encodes CASSILSGTGAEAQHF.

This clone has just one count. This chain connects TRBV27 to TRBJ2-1; TRBD2 agrees at 13 bases. Germline CDR1 reads MNHEY; CDR2 reads SMNVEV (reference sequence). There are 16 residues in the CDR3. J was trimmed by 2 bases and V by 9 bases; bases with no gene match: 7. The CDR3 sequence: CASSSTSGGTYNEQFF. The CDR3 region has the DNA TGTGCCAGTTCCTCGACTAGCGGGGGGACCTACAATGAGCAGTTCTTC.

This rearrangement joins TRBV5-1 to TRBJ1-4; 10 bases align to TRBD1. The V and J ends lost 4 bases and 7 bases, in that order; junction bases with no gene match: 7. The germline V gene has CDR1 SGHRS and CDR2 YFSETQ. This CDR3 contains 15 residues. The CDR3 region is CASSPDRGPGEKLFF. The DNA for the CDR3 is TGCGCCAGCAGCCCTGACAGGGGGCCGGGTGAAAAACTGTTTTTT.

This clone came up a few times. The gene calls are TRBV28 and TRBJ1-1; D is undetermined. The germline V gene encodes CDR1 MDHEN and CDR2 SYDVKM. The CDR3 runs 11 residues. The V gene lost 6 bases and the J gene lost 1 base, with 3 bases spanning the gap. The chain's CDR3 is CASRGNTEAFF. The DNA for the CDR3 is TGTGCCAGCAGGGGGAACACTGAAGCTTTCTTT. Supplemented by reference TRBV28 and TRBJ1-1, the full variable domain reads DVKVTQSSRYLVKRTGEKVFLECVQDMDHENMFWYRQDPGLGLRLIYFSYDVKMKEKGDIPEGYSVSREKKERFSLILESASTNQTSMYLCASRGNTEAFFGQGTRLTVV.

The genes are TRBV28 and TRBJ2-4, with D perhaps TRBD1 (5 bases). The CDR3 covers 13 residues. Germline V gene lookup returns CDR1 MDHEN and CDR2 SYDVKM. The V end was cut by 2 bases, the J end by 5 bases, with 7 bases between. CDR3 sequence (DNA): TGTGCCAGCAGTTTAGGGGCGGAAAACATTCAGTACTTC. Translation: CASSLGAENIQYF. The full variable domain, with the rest looked up from reference TRBV28 and TRBJ2-4, is DVKVTQSSRYLVKRTGEKVFLECVQDMDHENMFWYRQDPGLGLRLIYFSYDVKMKEKGDIPEGYSVSREKKERFSLILESASTNQTSMYLCASSLGAENIQYFGAGTRLSVL.

This rearrangement joins TRBV5-4 to TRBJ2-3, with a weak D call TRBD1 (6 bases). There are 15 residues in the CDR3. In germline, CDR1 is SGHNT, CDR2 YYREEE (reference sequence). V lost 3 bases and J 4 bases, leaving 15 bases between the germline ends. CDR3: CASSSFRSGADTQYF. CDR3 DNA sequence: TGTGCCAGCAGCTCATTCAGGTCAGGGGCAGATACGCAGTATTTT. Variable domain in full (rest from reference TRBV5-4 and TRBJ2-3): ETGVTQSPTHLIKTRGQQVTLRCSSQSGHNTVSWYQQALGQGPQFIFQYYREEENGRGNFPPRFSGLQFPNYSSELNVNALELDDSALYLCASSSFRSGADTQYFGPGTRLTVL.

This clone has only one observation. CDR3 amino acids: CASTAGRDKNIQYF. DNA of the CDR3: TGTGCCAGCACCGCAGGGCGGGACAAAAACATTCAGTACTTC. The rearrangement links TRBV2 to TRBJ2-4; a possible D gene is TRBD2 (6 bases). The CDR3 covers 14 residues. Trimming left V 7 bases short and J 3 bases short, with 13 bases between. Germline assignment: CDR1 SNHLY and CDR2 FYNNEI.

This clone was counted a few times. This chain links TRBV19 with TRBJ2-3; TRBD2 matches 9 bases. CDR1 LNHDA and CDR2 SQIVND come from the germline V gene (reference sequence). This CDR3 has 13 residues. For the CDR3, the DNA is TGTGCTGTAAGGACTAGCGGCACAGATACGCAGTATTTT. Protein sequence: CAVRTSGTDTQYF.

The rearrangement uses TRBV21-1 and TRBJ1-1; the table's TRBD1 call for D was not verified on the DNA. TRBV21-1 is noted as a pseudogene. The CDR3 consists of 16 residues. The CDR3 sequence: CASSARNRVGHTEAFF. The CDR3 coding sequence is TGTGCCAGCAGCGCACGTAACAGGGTAGGGCACACTGAAGCTTTCTTT.

The rearrangement joins TRBV7-6 to TRBJ2-1; 10 bases match TRBD2. The CDR3 loop spans 15 amino acids. Trimming cost V 3 bases and J 7 bases; bases outside gene matches: 6. Germline V gene lookup returns CDR1 SGHVS and CDR2 FNYEAQ. The CDR3 DNA reads as TGTGCCAGCAGCTTCTTAGCGGGAGGCCCAAATGAGCAGTTCTTC. Translating it yields CASSFLAGGPNEQFF.

This clone was counted a few times. The chain employs TRBV19 and TRBJ1-5; D possibly corresponds to TRBD1 (6 bases). Germline V gives CDR1 LNHDA, CDR2 SQIVND (reference sequence). V lost 4 bases to trimming and J lost 3 bases, with 13 bases between them. CDR3 size: 15 residues. The CDR3 nucleotides read TGTGCCAGTAGTAAGGACAGTTATCCCAATCAGCCCCAGCATTTT. Its protein is CASSKDSYPNQPQHF.

The chain employs TRBV7-3 and TRBJ2-7; 8 nucleotides align to TRBD1. Germline V gene lookup returns CDR1 SGHTA and CDR2 FQGTGA. The CDR3 is 13 residues long. V was clipped by 5 bases and J by 4 bases; unmatched bases: 4. The DNA of the CDR3 is TGTGCCAGCAGCAAAAACAGGGGGTACGAGCAGTACTTC. This gives the protein CASSKNRGYEQYF.

V usage is TRBV21-1 and J usage is TRBJ2-3; TRBD2 reflects the table's D call only, with no check against the DNA. TRBV21-1 is marked as a pseudogene. The CDR3 length is 16 residues. CDR3 sequence reads: CASSKLAGFDMDTQYF. In DNA, the CDR3 is TGTGCCAGCAGCAAGCTAGCGGGTTTTGATATGGATACGCAGTATTTT.

The chain recombines TRBV6-5 with TRBJ1-2, with D tentatively TRBD1 (5 bases). This CDR3 comprises 13 residues. The V gene's germline CDR1 is MNHEY and CDR2 SVGAGI. Trimming stripped 4 bases from V and 8 bases from J, with 14 bases between. The CDR3 spells CASSWRGLGGYTF. The DNA for the CDR3 is TGTGCCAGCAGTTGGAGGGGTCTGGGCGGCTACACCTTC.

This rearrangement joins TRBV6-5 to TRBJ1-5; TRBD1 matches at 7 bases. Germline V lookup: CDR1 MNHEY, CDR2 SVGAGI. Trimming at V came to 4 bases and at J to 7 bases, leaving 7 bases not matched to a gene. This CDR3 spans 14 amino acids. CDR3 DNA sequence: TGTGCCAGCAGTTTAACAGGGGTGGGACAGCCCCAGCATTTT. This codes for CASSLTGVGQPQHF.

The chain recombines TRBV7-3 with TRBJ2-7; 9 bases fit TRBD1. Per germline, CDR1 SGHTA and CDR2 FQGTGA. J gave up 2 bases and V 5 bases, and 4 bases lay outside the gene matches. The CDR3 runs to 14 residues. CDR3 loop: CASSPGTGPYEQYF. CDR3 in DNA: TGTGCCAGCAGCCCCGGGACAGGGCCCTACGAGCAGTACTTC.

The gene calls are TRBV5-1 and TRBJ2-5; D remains unclear. Trimming pared 3 bases from V and 0 bases from J, leaving 6 bases between. The germline V gene has CDR1 SGHRS and CDR2 YFSETQ. The CDR3 spans 13 residues. In nucleotides, the CDR3 is TGCGCCAGCAGCTCGGAATACCAAGAGACCCAGTACTTC. As protein: CASSSEYQETQYF.